The sequence of this T cell receptor beta chain was determined in a study of shared clonotypes between healthy human individuals. Study-wide results and limits: Clonotype sharing among donors likely depends on sequencing depth.

Each sorted subset replicate got 200 ng genomic DNA, tens of thousands of genomes. Repertoires were generated with immunoSEQ multiplex PCR, while TCRdb's copy carries only in-frame clones and drops some. The repertoire holds hundreds of thousands of clones, with about 95% as singletons. V shed 7 bases and J 5 bases; nucleotides not matched to a gene: 5. Germline V gives CDR1 MDHEN, CDR2 SYDVKM. The CDR3 is 12 residues long. Worth noting for this clone: The target antigen is unknown.

The study drew its donors from healthy HIV-negative adults without recent acute infections or vaccinations. Only Caucasian adults living in Nashville, Tennessee served as donors. This receptor was taken from a woman in her 30s in good health. The gene calls are TRBV28 and TRBJ2-7; TRBD1 matches 7 bases. The sequenced sample was naive CD4+ T cells sorted from blood. Subset denoted: CD45RA+ positively selected. This CDR3 reads CASTDRENEQYF. CDR3 bases: TGTGCCAGCACCGACAGGGAGAACGAGCAGTACTTC.